This paragraph reports one T cell receptor (beta chain). No antigen is known for it. Compared with germline, one end of the junction differs, possibly owing to a read error. The data stem from a study of vaccination and CD4 T cells after COVID-19. About the study: The makeup of the convalescents was six males and four females, two of them Hispanic. The authors exposed cells to overlapping spike peptides derived from SARS-CoV-2, HCoV-NL63, HCoV-OC43 and HCoV-229E. Overall study results and limits: Median reactive clonotypes, those recognizing SARS-CoV-2, rose from around 20 to 38, not significantly.

Specified treatment: roughly 11-day PBMC culture with coronavirus spike peptide pools or control peptides (ViraFEST assay). The CDR3 totals 15 residues. Germline V gives CDR1 SGHVS, CDR2 FNYEAQ. Cultured CD4+ T cells had their DNA profiled by the Oncomine TCR Beta short-read assay. The template was genomic DNA from cultured CD4+ T cells. Via MiXCR, TCRdb re-called the PCR reads, giving one row per CDR3 protein. The sample holds over 15,000 distinct CDR3 sequences, over 50% seen once. The specimen sequenced was CD4+ T cells from blood, cultured in vitro. This TCR was sampled from a human donor who had recovered from COVID-19. The chain combines TRBV7-6 with TRBJ2-2; the D gene is possibly TRBD1 (5 bases). Here the CDR3 reads CASSRASRDTGELFF. CDR3 DNA: TGTGCTAGCAGCCGCGCAAGCAGGGACACCGGGGAGCTGTTTTTT. Combining the CDR3 with reference TRBV7-6 and TRBJ2-2 gives the whole variable domain GAGVSQSPRYKVTKRGQDVALRCDPISGHVSLYWYRQALGQGPEFLTYFNYEAQQDKSGLPNDRFSAERPEGSISTLTIQRTEQRDSAMYRCASSRASRDTGELFFGEGSRLTVL.